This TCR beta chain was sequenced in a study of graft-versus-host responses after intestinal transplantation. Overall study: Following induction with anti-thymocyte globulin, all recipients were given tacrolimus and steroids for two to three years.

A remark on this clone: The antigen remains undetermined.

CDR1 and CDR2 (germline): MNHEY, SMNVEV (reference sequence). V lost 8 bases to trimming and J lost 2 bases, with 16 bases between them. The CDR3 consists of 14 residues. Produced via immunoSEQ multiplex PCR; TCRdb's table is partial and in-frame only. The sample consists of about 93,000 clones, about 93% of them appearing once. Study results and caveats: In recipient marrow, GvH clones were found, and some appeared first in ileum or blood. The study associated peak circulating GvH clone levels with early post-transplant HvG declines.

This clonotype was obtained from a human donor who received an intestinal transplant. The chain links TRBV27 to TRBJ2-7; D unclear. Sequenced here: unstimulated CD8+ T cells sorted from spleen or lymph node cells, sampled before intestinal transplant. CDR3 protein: CASANPAATYEQYF. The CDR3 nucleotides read TGTGCCAGCGCGAACCCTGCGGCTACCTACGAGCAGTACTTC.